Listed here are 17 T cell receptor beta chains from one sample, sequenced in a study of high-grade serous ovarian cancer treatment subgroups (dated by TCRdb to the early 2020s). The library was produced with the immunoSEQ multiplex PCR assay. TCRdb limited this immuneACCESS table to in-frame rearrangements with V and J called. A share of clones is missing; checked studies link under half to unresolved V genes, and the rest is unexplained. For this sample the table gives about 8,000 clones, of which 62% were detected only once. The ten biggest clones cover roughly 6% of the sample. The tumor samples were collected prior to definitive surgery or chemotherapy. The sequenced sample was tumor tissue. Receptors originate from a human donor with high-grade serous ovarian cancer.

The chain joins TRBV28 to TRBJ1-4, with TRBD1 matching 9 bases. This CDR3 comprises 17 residues. Germline CDR1 MDHEN, CDR2 SYDVKM. V dropped 5 bases and J dropped 3; count of bases not matched to a gene: 10. Written as DNA, the CDR3 is TGTGCCAGCAGTCCCCGACAGGGGGTTAGGGCTAATGAAAAACTGTTTTTT. It specifies CASSPRQGVRANEKLFF.

This clone was observed a handful of times. The genes are TRBV27 and TRBJ2-7; no clear D gene. Germline V lookup: CDR1 MNHEY, CDR2 SMNVEV (reference sequence). The CDR3 length is 14 residues. V was clipped by 0 bases and J by 4 bases, with 10 bases between them. CDR3 nucleotides: TGTGCCAGCAGTTTATCGTGGCAGGCTTACGAGCAGTACTTC. Translated: CASSLSWQAYEQYF.

The chain joins TRBV7-9 to TRBJ2-1; 15 positions agree with TRBD2. Germline loops: CDR1 SEHNR, CDR2 FQNEAQ (reference sequence). The length of the CDR3 is 19 residues. V gave up 6 bases and J gave up 3 bases; unmatched junction bases: 12. The CDR3 protein is CASSYPGLAGGELYNEQFF. The CDR3 DNA reads as TGTGCCAGCAGTTATCCGGGACTAGCGGGAGGAGAGCTCTACAATGAGCAGTTCTTC.

This chain links TRBV29-1 with TRBJ2-3; D not certain. The V gene's germline CDR1 is SQVTM and CDR2 ANQGSEA. The CDR3 is made up of 12 amino acids. V lost 5 bases to trimming and J lost 4 bases, with 10 bases between them. The CDR3 nucleotides read TGCAGCGTTAGGAATTCAGCAGATACGCAGTATTTT. It yields the protein CSVRNSADTQYF.

This clone is a singleton in its sample. The V gene is TRBV2, the J gene TRBJ2-6; D uncertain. This CDR3 is built from 12 residues. Germline V CDR1 and CDR2: SNHLY, FYNNEI. V lost 7 bases and J 4 bases, leaving 5 bases between the germline ends. The CDR3 DNA reads TGTGCCAGCACCGTAGGGGCCAACGTCCTGACTTTC. Its protein is CASTVGANVLTF.

The DNA of the CDR3 is TGTGCCAGCAGCCTCCATCGGTTTAGCGCACATATCTACGAGCAGTACTTC. It translates to CASSLHRFSAHIYEQYF. The genes are TRBV7-7 and TRBJ2-7; tentatively, D is TRBD2 (5 bases). The CDR3 sequence is 17 residues long. Germline V gene sequence: CDR1 SSHAT, CDR2 FNYEAQ (reference sequence). Trimming left V 5 bases short and J 3 bases short, with 23 bases between.

The chain is built from TRBV19 and TRBJ2-7; 7 bases are a match to TRBD2. V dropped 3 bases and J dropped 0; count of bases not matched to a gene: 5. Germline V lookup: CDR1 LNHDA, CDR2 SQIVND (reference sequence). CDR3 size: 15 residues. CDR3 sequence (DNA): TGTGCCAGTAGTATGGGAGCGGGGAGCTCCTACGAGCAGTACTTC. The encoded protein is CASSMGAGSSYEQYF.

With regard to this clone: A read error may produce the germline difference seen at one junction end. The chain joins TRBV10-3 to TRBJ2-7, with 7 bases aligning to TRBD1. Germline V gene data show CDR1 as ENHRY and CDR2 as SYGVKD. The CDR3 runs 14 residues. The CDR3 coding sequence is TGTGCCAGCAGTGCCGGGGACAGCACCTACGAGCAGTACTTC. It is translated as CASSAGDSTYEQYF.

The rearrangement joins TRBV2 to TRBJ1-3, with unresolved D. Trimming cost V 6 bases and J 0 bases, with 6 bases left between them. The CDR3 loop spans 13 amino acids. Germline V gene lookup returns CDR1 SNHLY and CDR2 FYNNEI. This CDR3 reads CASRGDSGNTIYF. The CDR3 bases are TGTGCCAGCAGGGGAGACTCTGGAAACACCATATATTTT.

The chain employs TRBV19 and TRBJ2-5; D call uncertain. Trimming removed 9 bases from V and 0 bases from J, with 8 bases in between. The germline CDR1 and CDR2 sequences are LNHDA and SQIVND (reference sequence). The CDR3 totals 12 residues. CDR3 region: CASSGNQETQYF. The CDR3 nucleotides read TGTGCCAGCTCGGGCAACCAAGAGACCCAGTACTTC.

This clone has more than one count but fewer than ten. This rearrangement joins TRBV19 to TRBJ1-3; 8 bases match TRBD1. The V gene's germline CDR1 is LNHDA and CDR2 SQIVND (reference sequence). The CDR3 runs to 17 residues. Unmatched junction bases numbered 9, after V lost 5 bases and J lost 0 bases. CDR3 sequence: CASSPKGQDVSGNTIYF. The CDR3 nucleotides are TGTGCCAGTAGTCCGAAGGGACAGGATGTCTCTGGAAACACCATATATTTT.

The V call is TRBV11-3, the J call TRBJ1-1; possible D gene TRBD1, 5 bases. The CDR3 runs to 13 residues. Germline V gene lookup returns CDR1 SGHNT and CDR2 YENEEA. V was clipped by 5 bases and J by 7 bases, with 14 bases between them. For the CDR3, the DNA is TGTGCCAGCAGCACCACCGGGACTAGTGAAGCTTTCTTT. Translated, it gives CASSTTGTSEAFF.

The rearrangement links TRBV6-5 to TRBJ2-1; D ambiguous. With 1 base removed from V and 9 bases from J, the gap between germline ends came to 4 bases. Germline loops: CDR1 MNHEY, CDR2 SVGAGI. The CDR3 extends over 11 amino acids. DNA for the CDR3: TGTGCCAGCAGTTACTACTCTGAGCAGTTCTTC. Protein product: CASSYYSEQFF.

CDR3 sequence: CASILGGTDTQYF. In DNA form, the CDR3 reads TGTGCCAGCATTCTGGGGGGCACAGATACGCAGTATTTT. The chain joins TRBV28 to TRBJ2-3, with D perhaps being TRBD1 or TRBD2 (5 bases each). V lost 7 bases and J lost 1, with 9 bases in between. Germline V lookup: CDR1 MDHEN, CDR2 SYDVKM. The CDR3 runs to 13 residues. Combining the CDR3 with reference TRBV28 and TRBJ2-3 gives the whole variable domain DVKVTQSSRYLVKRTGEKVFLECVQDMDHENMFWYRQDPGLGLRLIYFSYDVKMKEKGDIPEGYSVSREKKERFSLILESASTNQTSMYLCASILGGTDTQYFGPGTRLTVL.

The CDR3 DNA reads as TGTGCCAGCAGCTCCACACGGAGAGTTGAAGCTTTCTTT. Its translation is CASSSTRRVEAFF. V usage is TRBV28 and J usage is TRBJ1-1; no firm D call. The V gene's germline CDR1 is MDHEN and CDR2 SYDVKM. V dropped 6 bases and J dropped 7 bases, with 15 bases sitting between them. CDR3 length equals 13 residues. Full variable domain (missing parts from reference TRBV28 and TRBJ1-1): DVKVTQSSRYLVKRTGEKVFLECVQDMDHENMFWYRQDPGLGLRLIYFSYDVKMKEKGDIPEGYSVSREKKERFSLILESASTNQTSMYLCASSSTRRVEAFFGQGTRLTVV.

The rearrangement joins TRBV5-6 to TRBJ2-3; D remains ambiguous. Trimming shortened V by 4 bases and J by 6 bases, and 15 bases separated the two germline ends. The CDR3 runs to 14 residues. CDR1 is SGHDT, CDR2 YYEEEE, per germline. The CDR3 reads CASSPSPTGDTQYF. CDR3 DNA: TGTGCCAGCAGCCCAAGTCCGACCGGGGATACGCAGTATTTT.

J is TRBJ1-5 and V is TRBV19; maybe TRBD1 (5 bases). Per the germline V gene, CDR1 is LNHDA and CDR2 is SQIVND (reference sequence). Trimming took 3 bases from V and 4 from J, leaving 13 bases between them. The CDR3 has 15 residues. The CDR3 reads CASSMGRGGNQPQHF. The CDR3 nucleotides are TGTGCCAGTAGTATGGGAAGGGGTGGAAATCAGCCCCAGCATTTT.